This T cell receptor (beta chain) was identified in a study of cytomegalovirus exposure and HLA in healthy donors. Broader study findings: Common viral pathogens seemed, in a later analysis, to connect with several of the most significant clusters. Whilst most TCR sequences proved rare, a subset of public TCRs occurred across many donors.

Primers: 60 Vbeta forward and 13 Jbeta reverse. Authors' analysis steps: The count from a later analysis was 70 million to 85 million unique TCR beta chains, approximately 9.9 million of them shared. TCRdb keeps only in-frame clones here, not all; method: immunoSEQ multiplex PCR. The V and J calls and the clone size are those of that table, but D and trimming were determined from the DNA. The sample gives about 190,000 clones, 70% to 75% of which show up once; 4% to 5% is in the top ten. On this clone: Its matching antigen is unknown.

V gave up 1 base and J gave up 6 bases, with 10 bases separating them. Germline CDR1 reads SGHTA; CDR2 reads FQGNSA. The CDR3 is 14 amino acids. The V and J genes are TRBV7-2 and TRBJ1-3; D might be TRBD1 (5 bases). The material sequenced was PBMCs. The TCR was taken from a man younger than 40 in good health and CMV-seropositive. For the CDR3, the DNA is TGTGCCAGCAGCTTAGGGACATTGGCAAACACCATATATTTT. It is translated as CASSLGTLANTIYF.